Following are 22 T cell receptor beta chains from one sample sequenced in a study of monozygotic twins with cystic fibrosis. The repertoire was sequenced with immunoSEQ multiplex PCR; TCRdb's copy has only in-frame clones and lacks some. The data contain about 36,000 clones, over 75% of them singletons. Sequencing was performed on blood. Receptor source: a girl aged 2 to 10 with cystic fibrosis.

The genes are TRBV28 and TRBJ2-1; TRBD1 agrees at 11 bases. The junction had 4 bases not matched to a gene; V was cut back by 6 bases and J by 6 bases. CDR1 is MDHEN and CDR2 is SYDVKM in the germline V gene. The CDR3 is 14 amino acids. CDR3 DNA sequence: TGTGCCAGCAGACCTGGGACAGGGGGCAATGAGCAGTTCTTC. Amino acids: CASRPGTGGNEQFF.

The chain recombines TRBV6-4 with TRBJ1-2, with D perhaps matching TRBD1 (6 bases). In germline, CDR1 is MRHNA, CDR2 SNTAGT. The CDR3 consists of 15 residues. The V end was cut by 0 bases, the J end by 0 bases, with 8 bases between. The CDR3 loop reads CASSDSGHPNYGYTF. The CDR3 DNA is TGTGCCAGCAGTGACTCGGGACACCCTAACTATGGCTACACCTTC.

The genes are TRBV4-3 and TRBJ2-2; 8 nucleotides agree with TRBD1. Germline CDR1 is LGHNA and CDR2 is YSLEER. This CDR3 has 16 amino acids. V lost 4 bases and J lost 2; bases outside the gene matches: 6. CDR3 bases: TGCGCCAGCAGCCCTACAGGGGGACCTAACACCGGGGAGCTGTTTTTT. Protein sequence: CASSPTGGPNTGELFF.

V gene TRBV5-1 combines with J gene TRBJ1-2; D perhaps matches TRBD1 (6 bases). V was pared by 5 bases and J by 8 bases, with 28 bases between. The CDR3 has 17 residues. In germline, CDR1 is SGHRS, CDR2 YFSETQ. The CDR3 loop reads CASRPSSTKNGGRGYTF. CDR3 coding DNA: TGCGCCAGCAGGCCATCCAGTACAAAAAATGGGGGGCGAGGCTACACCTTC.

This chain links TRBV4-2 with TRBJ2-3; 15 bases match TRBD2. The germline CDR1 and CDR2 sequences are LGHNA and YNFKEQ. V trimming: 4 bases; J trimming: 0 bases; junction bases outside the gene matches: 11. The CDR3 runs 20 residues. The CDR3 reads CASSPRTSGGVQQSTDTQYF. The CDR3 DNA is TGTGCCAGCAGCCCCCGGACTAGCGGGGGGGTCCAGCAGAGCACAGATACGCAGTATTTT.

The chain links TRBV7-2 to TRBJ2-3, with TRBD2 as a possible D gene (6 bases). The CDR3 runs to 16 residues. The V gene lost 4 bases and the J gene lost 1 base, with 15 bases spanning the gap. Germline CDR1 is SGHTA and CDR2 is FQGNSA. Here the CDR3 DNA reads TGTGCCAGCAGCTCCTTTGTGGCTAGCGGCACAGATACGCAGTATTTT. It encodes CASSSFVASGTDTQYF.

This sequence joins TRBV30 and TRBJ2-2; D gene unclear. The germline V gene encodes CDR1 GTSNPN and CDR2 SVGIG (reference sequence). This CDR3 spans 14 amino acids. Trimming removed 6 bases from V and 2 bases from J, with 13 bases in between. Written as DNA, the CDR3 is TGTGCCTGTCGACAAGGCCCCAACACCGGGGAGCTGTTTTTT. This translates into CACRQGPNTGELFF.

The V call is TRBV4-1, the J call TRBJ2-3, with no clear D. CDR3 length equals 13 residues. The V end was cut by 3 bases, the J end by 0 bases, with 4 bases between. In germline, CDR1 is MGHRA, CDR2 YSYEKL. The CDR3 nucleotides read TGCGCCAGCAGCCAGACTAGCACAGATACGCAGTATTTT. Residues: CASSQTSTDTQYF.

V usage is TRBV9 and J usage is TRBJ2-7, with D perhaps assigned TRBD1 or TRBD2 (5 bases each). The V gene's germline CDR1 is SGDLS and CDR2 YYNGEE. CDR3 length equals 17 residues. With 4 bases removed from V and 3 bases from J, the gap between germline ends came to 23 bases. CDR3 loop: CASSPRDGRPIYYEQYF. DNA of the CDR3: TGTGCCAGCAGCCCGAGGGACGGCCGCCCGATCTACTACGAGCAGTACTTC.

V gene TRBV25-1 combines with J gene TRBJ1-4; possibly TRBD1 for D (5 bases). CDR1 MGHDK and CDR2 SYGVNS come from the germline V gene. V was trimmed by 5 bases and J by 10 bases, leaving 17 bases between them. The CDR3 is 14 residues long. The CDR3 nucleotides are TGTGCCAGCAGTAAACGTCAGGGTTTCGGAAAACTGTTTTTT. It codes for CASSKRQGFGKLFF.

CDR3 amino acids: CASMQGPKAEAFF. The CDR3 coding sequence is TGTGCCAGTATGCAGGGGCCGAAAGCTGAAGCTTTCTTT. The V and J genes are TRBV19 and TRBJ1-1; possible D gene TRBD1, 6 bases. The germline V gene encodes CDR1 LNHDA and CDR2 SQIVND (reference sequence). Trimming stripped 7 bases from V and 6 bases from J, with 15 bases between. There are 13 residues in the CDR3.

The V and J genes are TRBV6-1 and TRBJ2-3; D is perhaps TRBD1 (5 bases). The CDR3 is made up of 15 amino acids. Germline V lookup: CDR1 MNHNS, CDR2 SASEGT. Trimming pared 6 bases from V and 2 bases from J, leaving 15 bases between. CDR3 DNA sequence: TGTGCCAGCAGGAGAGCACAGGTATTCACAGATACGCAGTATTTT. Its translation: CASRRAQVFTDTQYF.

This chain links TRBV29-1 with TRBJ2-5, with TRBD2 identical over 7 bases. Germline V gene data show CDR1 as SQVTM and CDR2 as ANQGSEA. The ends lost 4 bases at V and 1 base at J; junction bases unmatched: 3. The CDR3 covers 13 residues. The CDR3 protein is CSVAGGFQETQYF. CDR3 in DNA: TGCAGCGTTGCCGGGGGGTTCCAAGAGACCCAGTACTTC. The full variable domain, with the rest looked up from reference TRBV29-1 and TRBJ2-5, is SAVISQKPSRDICQRGTSLTIQCQVDSQVTMMFWYRQQPGQSLTLIATANQGSEATYESGFVIDKFPISRPNLTFSTLTVSNMSPEDSSIYLCSVAGGFQETQYFGPGTRLLVL.

The CDR3 loop is CASSLYRNYEQYF. Written as DNA, the CDR3 is TGTGCCAGCAGCTTGTATCGGAACTACGAGCAGTACTTC. The rearrangement links TRBV5-8 to TRBJ2-7; no firm D call. V was trimmed by 1 base and J by 3 bases, leaving 8 bases between them. There are 13 residues in the CDR3. CDR1 and CDR2 from the germline V gene are SGHTS and YDEGEE.

This clone was recorded only once. This chain joins TRBV7-2 and TRBJ1-1; a weak D match, TRBD1 (5 bases). This CDR3 spans 16 amino acids. Trimming removed 1 base from V and 0 bases from J, with 12 bases in between. Germline V gene sequence: CDR1 SGHTA, CDR2 FQGNSA. CDR3 in amino acids: CASSLVPGSMNTEAFF. The CDR3 coding sequence is TGTGCCAGCAGCTTAGTTCCAGGGAGTATGAACACTGAAGCTTTCTTT.

The chain recombines TRBV13 with TRBJ1-1, with unresolved D. The CDR3 loop spans 16 amino acids. The V gene's germline CDR1 is PRHDT and CDR2 FYEKMQ (reference sequence). Deletions cut 0 bases from V and 1 base from J, with 12 bases between. Written as DNA, the CDR3 is TGTGCCAGCAGCTTAGGCCTCCGAGACTCGAACACTGAAGCTTTCTTT. Residues: CASSLGLRDSNTEAFF.

This chain connects TRBV6-5 to TRBJ2-7, with D possibly being TRBD1 (5 bases). Trimming removed 7 bases at V and 1 base at J, with 14 bases between. The CDR3 sequence is 14 residues long. CDR1 MNHEY and CDR2 SVGAGI come from the germline V gene. The CDR3 DNA reads TGTGCCAGCAATGGCAGGGATAGGTCCTACGAGCAGTACTTC. Amino acid sequence: CASNGRDRSYEQYF.

The CDR3 bases are TGCAGCGTTGTGAACGGTCTGGGGGTGGGAAACTATGGCTACACCTTC. As protein: CSVVNGLGVGNYGYTF. The V and J genes are TRBV29-1 and TRBJ1-2, with TRBD1 as a possible D gene (5 bases). The CDR3 has 16 residues. V was shortened by 4 bases and J by 2 bases, with 20 bases between the two germline ends. Germline-derived CDR1 and CDR2 are SQVTM and ANQGSEA.

The CDR3 spells CASSPKGNSPLHF. The DNA of the CDR3 is TGTGCCAGCTCACCTAAGGGTAATTCACCCCTCCACTTT. The gene calls are TRBV18 and TRBJ1-6, with D hard to call. This CDR3 comprises 13 residues. Between the trimmed V and J ends, which lost 3 bases and 6 bases, there was a span of 6 bases. The germline V gene has CDR1 KGHSH and CDR2 LQKENI.

V is TRBV30 and J is TRBJ1-2; D call uncertain. V shed 1 base and J shed 5 bases, with 8 bases lying between them. This CDR3 has 12 residues. From germline, CDR1 is GTSNPN and CDR2 SVGIG (reference sequence). The CDR3 sequence is CAWSDNLYGYTF. As DNA, the CDR3 is TGTGCCTGGAGTGACAACCTTTATGGCTACACCTTC.

The V call is TRBV14, the J call TRBJ2-3; D unclear. Germline CDR1 is SGHDN and CDR2 is FVKESK. This CDR3 is 14 amino acids long. The V gene lost 6 bases and the J gene lost 0 bases, with 10 bases spanning the gap. CDR3 region: CASSPKTSTDTQYF. Here the CDR3 DNA reads TGTGCCAGCAGTCCGAAGACAAGCACAGATACGCAGTATTTT.

The chain is built from TRBV29-1 and TRBJ2-2, with TRBD2 matching over 7 bases. The CDR3 loop spans 15 amino acids. Germline V gene data show CDR1 as SQVTM and CDR2 as ANQGSEA. Losses at the gene ends were 5 bases for V and 3 bases for J; bases not matched to a gene: 9. Here the CDR3 DNA reads TGCAGCGTTTCGGCGGGCGGGGGATACACCGGGGAGCTGTTTTTT. This gives the protein CSVSAGGGYTGELFF.